The T cell receptor beta chain described here comes from a study of shared clonotypes between healthy human individuals. The count of this clone is one. This was a deep-level run. An even split of each subset's genomic DNA across several immunoSEQ plates was performed. The table came from immunoSEQ multiplex PCR; TCRdb's copy has only in-frame clones and leaves some out. The sample contains around 500,000 clones, about 80% of which appear only once. The junction had 10 bases not matched to a gene; V was cut back by 3 bases and J by 5 bases. Germline loops: CDR1 SGHDT, CDR2 YYEEEE. CDR3 length: 15 residues.

Sequencing was carried out using PBMCs. The chain combines TRBV5-6 with TRBJ2-7, with TRBD1 matching 8 bases. The clonotype was recovered from a woman in her 40s in good health. Some clones in this sample may be carry-over from other donors' samples. CDR3 sequence reads: CASSWWTGIPHEQYF. In nucleotides, the CDR3 is TGTGCCAGCAGCTGGTGGACAGGGATCCCCCACGAGCAGTACTTC.